What follows are 24 T cell receptor beta chains derived from one specimen sequenced in a study of blood T cell repertoires in COVID-19. Profiling relied on immunoSEQ multiplex PCR, and the TCRdb table lists in-frame clones only, not all of them. The sample contains 150,000 to 200,000 clones, 82% of which appear only once. Sequenced sample: peripheral blood. The source of these receptors is a woman aged 70-85 years with acute or convalescent COVID-19.

This clone has only a few counts. The chain recombines TRBV14 with TRBJ2-1; perhaps TRBD1 as D (6 bases). CDR1 is SGHDN and CDR2 is FVKESK in the germline V gene. This CDR3 has 14 amino acids. Deletions cut 6 bases from V and 0 bases from J, with 9 bases between. The CDR3 region is CASSRTVSYNEQFF. DNA for the CDR3: TGTGCCAGCAGTCGGACAGTCTCCTACAATGAGCAGTTCTTC.

This clone was observed a single time. The chain couples TRBV2 to TRBJ2-2; TRBD1 agrees at 12 bases. This CDR3 comprises 16 residues. Trimming at V came to 4 bases and at J to 5 bases, leaving 5 bases not matched to a gene. From germline, CDR1 is SNHLY and CDR2 FYNNEI. The CDR3 sequence is CASSGGQGARTGELFF. CDR3 nucleotides: TGTGCCAGCAGTGGGGGACAGGGGGCTAGGACCGGGGAGCTGTTTTTT.

The rearrangement links TRBV5-1 to TRBJ2-3, with TRBD2 matching over 11 bases. V lost 4 bases, J lost 4 bases, and 2 bases stayed unmatched. The CDR3 is 14 residues long. Germline assignment: CDR1 SGHRS and CDR2 YFSETQ. The CDR3 loop is CASSLTSGADTQYF. Written as DNA, the CDR3 is TGCGCCAGCAGCCTGACTAGCGGGGCAGATACGCAGTATTTT.

This clone was counted a single time. V gene TRBV4-3 combines with J gene TRBJ2-7; perhaps TRBD1 as D (5 bases). The V end was cut by 4 bases, the J end by 0 bases, with 13 bases between. Germline values: CDR1 LGHNA, CDR2 YSLEER. The CDR3 extends over 15 amino acids. The CDR3: CASSRARASSYEQYF. For the CDR3, the DNA is TGCGCCAGCAGCCGCGCCAGGGCCAGCTCCTACGAGCAGTACTTC.

The genes are TRBV5-5 and TRBJ2-5, with D possibly matching TRBD2 (6 bases). The CDR3 length is 13 residues. The ends were cut back, 4 bases at V and 4 bases at J, with 11 bases in the middle. Germline V CDR1 and CDR2: SGHKS, YYEKEE (reference sequence). CDR3: CASSTTLAETQYF. DNA for the CDR3: TGTGCCAGCAGCACTACACTAGCAGAGACCCAGTACTTC.

The CDR3 loop is CASSTGLAGGPETQYF. The CDR3 coding sequence is TGTGCCAGCAGTACGGGACTAGCGGGGGGGCCGGAGACCCAGTACTTC. This chain uses TRBV2 with TRBJ2-5; 16 bases fit TRBD2. Germline V gene data show CDR1 as SNHLY and CDR2 as FYNNEI. V lost 5 bases and J lost 5; bases outside the gene matches: 5. This CDR3 has 16 residues.

V and J are TRBV2 and TRBJ2-3; 8 bases align to TRBD2. Germline V gene sequence: CDR1 SNHLY, CDR2 FYNNEI. The length of the CDR3 is 18 residues. After removal of 5 bases from V and 5 bases from J, the junction contained 18 bases not matched to a gene. In DNA, the CDR3 is TGTGCCAGCAGTCTCGGCGGGACTAGGAGTGGATTAGGAGATACGCAGTATTTT. This gives the protein CASSLGGTRSGLGDTQYF.

The V call is TRBV28, the J call TRBJ1-2; 8 bases agree with TRBD1. Germline V gene lookup returns CDR1 MDHEN and CDR2 SYDVKM. V was clipped by 2 bases and J by 4 bases; unmatched bases: 3. The CDR3 covers 14 residues. CDR3 DNA sequence: TGTGCCAGCAGTTTAACAGGGGGTACCTATGGCTACACCTTC. This encodes CASSLTGGTYGYTF.

The CDR3 protein is CASSLTGTGRYGYTF. CDR3 in DNA: TGTGCCAGCAGCTTGACTGGGACAGGAAGATATGGCTACACCTTC. The chain employs TRBV7-2 and TRBJ1-2; 8 nucleotides line up with TRBD1. Unmatched junction bases numbered 8, after V lost 3 bases and J lost 5 bases. Germline values: CDR1 SGHTA, CDR2 FQGNSA. The CDR3 runs to 15 residues.

V gene TRBV6-2 or TRBV6-3 combines with J gene TRBJ2-2, with 10 bases matching TRBD2. With V trimmed by 6 bases and J by 1 base, 2 bases remained unmatched. CDR3 length equals 15 residues. Germline V gene lookup returns CDR1 MNHEY and CDR2 SVGEGT. This CDR3 reads CASSGLAVNTGELFF. CDR3 DNA sequence: TGTGCCAGCAGCGGACTAGCGGTGAACACCGGGGAGCTGTTTTTT.

The chain is built from TRBV4-3 and TRBJ2-1; a possible D gene is TRBD2 (7 bases). V was trimmed by 4 bases and J by 7 bases, leaving 17 bases between them. Germline assignment: CDR1 LGHNA and CDR2 YSLEER. The CDR3 is made up of 15 amino acids. The CDR3 reads CASSLWGGALNEQFF. CDR3 sequence (DNA): TGCGCCAGCAGCCTATGGGGGGGGGCCTTAAATGAGCAGTTCTTC.

This chain links TRBV7-9 with TRBJ2-2; TRBD2 agrees at 11 bases. Per the germline V gene, CDR1 is SEHNR and CDR2 is FQNEAQ (reference sequence). The CDR3 runs 16 residues. J lost 3 bases, V lost 3 bases, and 3 bases had no gene match. The DNA of the CDR3 is TGTGCCAGCAGCTTTAGCGGGGGGGCCGACACCGGGGAGCTGTTTTTT. Translating it yields CASSFSGGADTGELFF. The variable domain in full, with the rest retrieved from reference TRBV7-9 and TRBJ2-2, is DTGVSQNPRHKITKRGQNVTFRCDPISEHNRLYWYRQTLGQGPEFLTYFQNEAQLEKSRLLSDRFSAERPKGSFSTLEIQRTEQGDSAMYLCASSFSGGADTGELFFGEGSRLTVL.

This chain joins TRBV7-8 and TRBJ2-5; 8 bases fit TRBD2. From germline, CDR1 is SGHVS and CDR2 FQNEAQ. This CDR3 has 14 amino acids. Unmatched junction bases numbered 7, after V lost 5 bases and J lost 5 bases. CDR3 amino acids: CASSPVAGYETQYF. CDR3 nucleotides: TGTGCCAGCAGCCCTGTAGCGGGGTACGAGACCCAGTACTTC.

This clone occurred once. V usage is TRBV5-8 and J usage is TRBJ2-5; D is possibly TRBD1 (5 bases). Trimming left V 4 bases short and J 7 bases short, with 23 bases between. The CDR3 spans 16 residues. Germline CDR1 SGHTS, CDR2 YDEGEE. The CDR3 reads CASSHVPTGQMGTQYF. In DNA, the CDR3 is TGTGCCAGCAGCCACGTGCCTACAGGTCAGATGGGGACCCAGTACTTC.

The genes are TRBV18 and TRBJ1-1; D remains unclear. The germline CDR1 and CDR2 sequences are KGHSH and LQKENI. This CDR3 is built from 14 residues. Trimming took 2 bases from V and 3 from J, leaving 10 bases between them. The CDR3 spells CASSPKVGDTEAFF. In DNA, the CDR3 is TGTGCCAGCTCACCAAAAGTCGGGGACACTGAAGCTTTCTTT.

This clone was found once. The J gene is TRBJ1-5, the V gene TRBV6-2 or TRBV6-3, with D possibly TRBD1 on 5 matching bases. The CDR3 extends over 13 amino acids. The germline V and J ends were trimmed by 2 bases and 7 bases, with 9 bases remaining between them. Germline CDR1 MNHEY, CDR2 SVGEGT. The CDR3 nucleotides read TGTGCCAGCAGTTACCCAGCAGGGCAGCCCCAGCATTTT. Its protein is CASSYPAGQPQHF.

The CDR3 DNA sequence: TGTGCCAGCAGCCTCCAAAGACAGGAGCAGTTCTTC. Its protein is CASSLQRQEQFF. The chain carries TRBV3-1 (or the pseudogene TRBV3-2) and TRBJ2-1, with D possibly matching TRBD1 (5 bases). The V gene lost 4 bases and the J gene lost 10 bases, with 11 bases spanning the gap. This CDR3 is built from 12 residues. From germline, CDR1 is LGHDT and CDR2 YNNKEL (reference sequence).

This sequence joins TRBV6-5 and TRBJ1-4, with no clear D. The germline V gene encodes CDR1 MNHEY and CDR2 SVGAGI. CDR3 length: 15 amino acids. V was clipped by 2 bases and J by 1 base, with 8 bases between them. The CDR3 sequence: CASSYRGVTNEKLFF. CDR3 DNA: TGTGCCAGCAGTTACCGCGGGGTAACTAATGAAAAACTGTTTTTT.

The CDR3 spells CASSLTVNTGELFF. CDR3 DNA sequence: TGTGCCAGCAGCTTGACAGTTAACACCGGGGAGCTGTTTTTT. V usage is TRBV5-5 and J usage is TRBJ2-2; D gene ambiguous. The CDR3 runs 14 residues. Trimming removed 1 base at V and 2 bases at J, with 6 bases between. Germline V gene lookup returns CDR1 SGHKS and CDR2 YYEKEE (reference sequence).

The chain has TRBV12-3 or TRBV12-4 and TRBJ1-1; D uncertain. Trimming removed 2 bases from V and 3 bases from J, with 4 bases in between. The CDR3 is made up of 12 amino acids. CDR3 sequence: CASSLRDTEAFF. CDR3 DNA: TGTGCCAGCAGTTTACGTGACACTGAAGCTTTCTTT.

The chain recombines TRBV21-1 with TRBJ2-5; the tabulated D call, TRBD1, remains unverified against the DNA. TRBV21-1 is listed as a pseudogene. There are 15 residues in the CDR3. Written as DNA, the CDR3 is TGTGCCAGCAGCAAGACAGGGTTTTCTTTGAAGACCCAGTACTTC. It specifies CASSKTGFSLKTQYF.

The chain has TRBV6-5 and TRBJ1-4, with D unclear. The CDR3 sequence is 14 residues long. With 0 bases removed from V and 8 bases from J, the gap between germline ends came to 10 bases. CDR1 MNHEY and CDR2 SVGAGI come from the germline V gene. The CDR3 loop is CASSYSWRSEKLFF. CDR3 in DNA: TGTGCCAGCAGTTACTCCTGGAGGTCCGAAAAACTGTTTTTT.

The rearrangement joins TRBV7-9 to TRBJ2-2; D not certain. The CDR3 runs to 12 residues. Germline loops: CDR1 SEHNR, CDR2 FQNEAQ (reference sequence). Trimming took 3 bases from V and 5 from J, leaving 4 bases between them. The CDR3 here is CASSFSTGELFF. For the CDR3, the DNA is TGTGCCAGCAGCTTTTCTACCGGGGAGCTGTTTTTT.

The chain has TRBV7-3 and TRBJ1-3; D possibly corresponds to TRBD1 (5 bases). This CDR3 is built from 12 residues. Germline V gene data show CDR1 as SGHTA and CDR2 as FQGTGA. V was shortened by 4 bases and J by 5 bases, with 6 bases between the two germline ends. CDR3 sequence reads: CASSSDRNTIYF. The DNA for the CDR3 is TGTGCCAGCAGCTCGGACAGAAACACCATATATTTT.